The entry below gives a single TCR beta chain sequence along with its context. The data originate from a study of blood T cell repertoires in COVID-19. Study-wide background: T cells, B-cell-depleted T cells, or PBMCs supplied cDNA or gDNA.

In the authors' workflow: Using reference gene primer amplification, nucleated cell counts were estimated. Only in-frame clones appear in the TCRdb table, and some are missing; sequencing was by immunoSEQ multiplex PCR. The V and J calls and the clone size are those of that table, but D and trimming were determined from the DNA. Of 120,000 or so clones in the sample, 85% to 90% were seen once. Trimming pared 5 bases from V and 3 bases from J, leaving 16 bases between. The CDR3 covers 15 residues. Germline V gene data show CDR1 as MDHEN and CDR2 as SYDVKM. The gene calls are TRBV28 and TRBJ1-2, with TRBD1 as a possible D gene (6 bases). This TCR was sampled from a man at least 80 years old with active or convalescent COVID-19. Sequenced sample: peripheral blood. The CDR3 reads CASSQSQGAHYGYTF. In nucleotides, the CDR3 is TGTGCCAGCAGTCAATCACAGGGAGCCCACTATGGCTACACCTTC.